This T cell receptor beta chain comes out of a study of blood T cells in healthy people across ages. Isolation yielded PBMCs, at least 6 million per sample, in every case. V lost 0 bases and J lost 10, with 13 bases in between. Germline V gene sequence: CDR1 ENHRY, CDR2 SYGVKD. The CDR3 length is 14 residues. This clonotype is labeled as medium-sized. The second PCR ran 7 to 11 cycles with a sample-barcoded 5' primer and J-beta primers. TCRdb recomputed calls from the 5' RACE reads with MiXCR, one row per CDR3 protein. The sample consists of 700,000 to 900,000 distinct CDR3 sequences, 50% to 65% of them appearing once.

The rearrangement joins TRBV10-3 to TRBJ2-1; D remains unclear. The TCR sequence derives from an elderly man in good health. The sample taken for sequencing was blood. Written as DNA, the CDR3 is TGTGCCATCAGTGAGTCGACGAGGCTTGGGGAGCAGTTCTTC. Residues: CAISESTRLGEQFF.